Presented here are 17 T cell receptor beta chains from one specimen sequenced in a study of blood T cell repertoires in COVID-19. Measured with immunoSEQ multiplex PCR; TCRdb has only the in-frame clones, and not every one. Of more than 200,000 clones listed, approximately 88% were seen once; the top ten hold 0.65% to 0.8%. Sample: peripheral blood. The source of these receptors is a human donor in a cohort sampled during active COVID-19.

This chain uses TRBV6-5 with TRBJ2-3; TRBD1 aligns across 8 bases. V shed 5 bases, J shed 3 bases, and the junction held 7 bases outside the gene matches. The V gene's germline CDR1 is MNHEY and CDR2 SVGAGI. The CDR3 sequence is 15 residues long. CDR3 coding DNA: TGTGCCAGCAGTCAAACAGGGGGTAGGACAGATACGCAGTATTTT. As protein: CASSQTGGRTDTQYF.

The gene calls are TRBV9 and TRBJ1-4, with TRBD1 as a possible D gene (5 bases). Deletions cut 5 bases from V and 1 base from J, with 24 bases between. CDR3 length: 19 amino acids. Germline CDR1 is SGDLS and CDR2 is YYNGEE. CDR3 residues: CASSSNPQGSSETNEKLFF. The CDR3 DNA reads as TGTGCCAGCAGTTCAAACCCGCAGGGCTCAAGTGAAACTAATGAAAAACTGTTTTTT. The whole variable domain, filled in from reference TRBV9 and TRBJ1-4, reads DSGVTQTPKHLITATGQRVTLRCSPRSGDLSVYWYQQSLDQGLQFLIQYYNGEERAKGNILERFSAQQFPDLHSELNLSSLELGDSALYFCASSSNPQGSSETNEKLFFGSGTQLSVL.

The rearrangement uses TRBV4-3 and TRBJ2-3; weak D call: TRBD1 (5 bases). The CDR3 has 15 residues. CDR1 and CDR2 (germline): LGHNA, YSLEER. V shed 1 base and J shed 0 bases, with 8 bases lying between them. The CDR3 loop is CASSQGGHSTDTQYF. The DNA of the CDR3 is TGCGCCAGCAGCCAAGGGGGCCATAGCACAGATACGCAGTATTTT.

In DNA form, the CDR3 reads TGTGCCAGCAGCCGGGGAGGGAGGGAGCAGTTCTTC. Its translation is CASSRGGREQFF. This sequence joins TRBV3-1 (or the pseudogene TRBV3-2) and TRBJ2-1, with 7 bases that match TRBD2. V trimming: 4 bases; J trimming: 10 bases; junction bases outside the gene matches: 4. The CDR3 covers 12 residues. CDR1 LGHDT and CDR2 YNNKEL come from the germline V gene (reference sequence).

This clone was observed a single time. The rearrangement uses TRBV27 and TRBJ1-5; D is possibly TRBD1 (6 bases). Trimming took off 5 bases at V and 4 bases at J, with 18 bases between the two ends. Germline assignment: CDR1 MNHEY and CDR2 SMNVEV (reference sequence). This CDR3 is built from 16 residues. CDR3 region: CASSLRWTEINQPQHF. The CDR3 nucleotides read TGTGCCAGCAGTCTTCGATGGACAGAAATAAATCAGCCCCAGCATTTT.

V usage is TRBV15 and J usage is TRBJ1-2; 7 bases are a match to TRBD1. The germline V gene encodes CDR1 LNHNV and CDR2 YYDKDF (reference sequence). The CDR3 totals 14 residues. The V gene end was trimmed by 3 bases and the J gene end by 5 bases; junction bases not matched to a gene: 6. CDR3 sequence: CATSSVRDSYGYTF. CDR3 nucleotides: TGTGCCACCAGCAGCGTCCGGGACAGTTATGGCTACACCTTC.

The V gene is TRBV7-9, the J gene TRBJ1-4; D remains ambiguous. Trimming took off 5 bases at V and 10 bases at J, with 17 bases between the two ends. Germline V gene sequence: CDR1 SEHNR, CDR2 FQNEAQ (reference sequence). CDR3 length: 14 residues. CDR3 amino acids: CASSPDPPGGKLFF. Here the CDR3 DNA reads TGTGCCAGCAGCCCCGACCCTCCGGGAGGAAAACTGTTTTTT.

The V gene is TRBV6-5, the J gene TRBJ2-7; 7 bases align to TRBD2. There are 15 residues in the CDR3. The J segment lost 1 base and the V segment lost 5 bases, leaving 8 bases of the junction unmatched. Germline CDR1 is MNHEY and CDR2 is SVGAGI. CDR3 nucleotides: TGTGCCAGCAGTCCCTTGGCGGGAGCTTCCTACGAGCAGTACTTC. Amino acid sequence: CASSPLAGASYEQYF.

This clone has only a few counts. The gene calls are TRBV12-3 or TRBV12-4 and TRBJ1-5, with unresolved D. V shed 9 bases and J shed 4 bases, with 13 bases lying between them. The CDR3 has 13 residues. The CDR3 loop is CASNKQRNQPQHF. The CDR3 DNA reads TGTGCCAGTAACAAACAGAGAAATCAGCCCCAGCATTTT.

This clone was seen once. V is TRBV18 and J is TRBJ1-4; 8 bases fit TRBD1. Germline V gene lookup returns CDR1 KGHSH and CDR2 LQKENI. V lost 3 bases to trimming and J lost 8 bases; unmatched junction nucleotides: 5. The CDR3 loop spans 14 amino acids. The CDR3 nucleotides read TGTGCCAGCTCACCGCGACAGGGGAACGAAAAACTGTTTTTT. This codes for CASSPRQGNEKLFF. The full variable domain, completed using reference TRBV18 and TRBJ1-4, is NAGVMQNPRHLVRRRGQEARLRCSPMKGHSHVYWYRQLPEEGLKFMVYLQKENIIDESGMPKERFSAEFPKEGPSILRIQQVVRGDSAAYFCASSPRQGNEKLFFGSGTQLSVL.

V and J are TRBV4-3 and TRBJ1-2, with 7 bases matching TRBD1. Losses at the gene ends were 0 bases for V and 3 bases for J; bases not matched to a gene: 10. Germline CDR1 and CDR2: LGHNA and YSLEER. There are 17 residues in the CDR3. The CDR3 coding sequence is TGCGCCAGCAGCCAAGATGAGGCAGAGGGGGCCTACTATGGCTACACCTTC. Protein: CASSQDEAEGAYYGYTF.

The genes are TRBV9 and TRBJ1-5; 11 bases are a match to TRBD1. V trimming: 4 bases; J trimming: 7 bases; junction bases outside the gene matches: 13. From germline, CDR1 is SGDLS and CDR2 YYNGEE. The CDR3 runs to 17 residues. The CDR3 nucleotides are TGTGCCAGCAGCCCACGGACAGGGGGCCTGGAGGGACAGCCCCAGCATTTT. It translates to CASSPRTGGLEGQPQHF.

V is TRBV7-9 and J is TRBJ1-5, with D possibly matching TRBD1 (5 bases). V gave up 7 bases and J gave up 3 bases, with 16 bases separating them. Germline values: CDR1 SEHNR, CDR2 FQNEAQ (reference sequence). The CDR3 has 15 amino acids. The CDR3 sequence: CASTLTGGNNQPQHF. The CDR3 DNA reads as TGTGCCAGCACCTTGACGGGGGGTAACAATCAGCCCCAGCATTTT.

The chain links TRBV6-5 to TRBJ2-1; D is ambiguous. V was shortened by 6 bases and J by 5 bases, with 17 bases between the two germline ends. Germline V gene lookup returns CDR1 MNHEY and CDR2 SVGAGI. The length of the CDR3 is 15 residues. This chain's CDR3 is CASSLDMPPHNEQFF. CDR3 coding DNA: TGTGCCAGCAGCTTAGACATGCCCCCACACAATGAGCAGTTCTTC.

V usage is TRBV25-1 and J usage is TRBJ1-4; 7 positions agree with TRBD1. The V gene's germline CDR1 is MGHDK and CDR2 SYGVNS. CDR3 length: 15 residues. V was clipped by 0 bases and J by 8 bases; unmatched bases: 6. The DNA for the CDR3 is TGTGCCAGCAGTGAATACGGGACAGTTAGCGAAAAACTGTTTTTT. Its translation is CASSEYGTVSEKLFF.

CDR3 DNA: TGTGCTAGTGGTTTGCTATACGGCCTCATGGAGACTGAAGCTTTCTTT. As protein: CASGLLYGLMETEAFF. The rearrangement uses TRBV12-5 and TRBJ1-1; D unresolved. The germline gives CDR1 LGHNT, CDR2 FRNRAP. The CDR3 consists of 16 residues. The V end was cut by 2 bases, the J end by 5 bases, with 18 bases between.

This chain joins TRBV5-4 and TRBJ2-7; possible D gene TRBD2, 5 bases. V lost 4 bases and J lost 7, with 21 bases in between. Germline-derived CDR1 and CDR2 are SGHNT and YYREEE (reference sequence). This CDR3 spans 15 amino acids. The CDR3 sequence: CASSPPLGLQEEQYF. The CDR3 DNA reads TGTGCCAGCAGCCCCCCTCTTGGACTCCAGGAGGAGCAGTACTTC.